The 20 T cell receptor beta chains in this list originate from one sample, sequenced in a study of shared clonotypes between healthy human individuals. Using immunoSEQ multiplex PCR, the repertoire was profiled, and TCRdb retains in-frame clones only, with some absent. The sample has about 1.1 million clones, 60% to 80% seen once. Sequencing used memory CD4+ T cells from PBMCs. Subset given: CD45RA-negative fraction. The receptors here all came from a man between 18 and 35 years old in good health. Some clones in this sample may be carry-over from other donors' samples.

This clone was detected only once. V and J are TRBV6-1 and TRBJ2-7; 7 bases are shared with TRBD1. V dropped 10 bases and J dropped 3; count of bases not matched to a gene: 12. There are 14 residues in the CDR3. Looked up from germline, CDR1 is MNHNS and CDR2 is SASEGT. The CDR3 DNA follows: TGTGCCACGCTGAGGTCCAGGGGGAACTACGAGCAGTACTTC. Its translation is CATLRSRGNYEQYF.

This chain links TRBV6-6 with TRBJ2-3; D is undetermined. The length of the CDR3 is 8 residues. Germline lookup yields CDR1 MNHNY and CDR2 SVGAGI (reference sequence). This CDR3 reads CAGRVQYF. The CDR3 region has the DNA TGTGCGGGAAGGGTTCAGTATTTT.

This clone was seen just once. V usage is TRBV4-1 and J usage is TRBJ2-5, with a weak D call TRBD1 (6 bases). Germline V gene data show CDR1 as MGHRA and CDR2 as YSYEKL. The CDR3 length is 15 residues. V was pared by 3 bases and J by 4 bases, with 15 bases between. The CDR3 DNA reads TGCGCCAGCAGCCAGGACGGGACACTGGGAGAGACCCAGTACTTC. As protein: CASSQDGTLGETQYF.

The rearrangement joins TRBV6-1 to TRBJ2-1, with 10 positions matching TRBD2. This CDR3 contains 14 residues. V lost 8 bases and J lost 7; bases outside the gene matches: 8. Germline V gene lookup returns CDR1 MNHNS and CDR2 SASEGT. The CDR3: CASGEREGLNEQFF. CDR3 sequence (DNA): TGTGCCAGCGGGGAGCGGGAGGGCCTGAATGAGCAGTTCTTC.

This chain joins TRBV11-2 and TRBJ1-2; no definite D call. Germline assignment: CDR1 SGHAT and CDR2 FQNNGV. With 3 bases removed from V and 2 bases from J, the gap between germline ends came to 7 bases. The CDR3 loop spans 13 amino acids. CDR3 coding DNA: TGTGCCAGCAGCTTTGGGCGGAACTATGGCTACACCTTC. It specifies CASSFGRNYGYTF.

The CDR3: CASSRGRLEGEQYF. DNA of the CDR3: TGTGCCAGCAGCCGGGGGAGGCTGGAAGGCGAGCAGTACTTC. The V and J genes are TRBV7-2 and TRBJ2-7, with a possible D match to TRBD2 (6 bases). CDR3 size: 14 residues. Trimming took off 5 bases at V and 6 bases at J, with 17 bases between the two ends. Germline V lookup: CDR1 SGHTA, CDR2 FQGNSA.

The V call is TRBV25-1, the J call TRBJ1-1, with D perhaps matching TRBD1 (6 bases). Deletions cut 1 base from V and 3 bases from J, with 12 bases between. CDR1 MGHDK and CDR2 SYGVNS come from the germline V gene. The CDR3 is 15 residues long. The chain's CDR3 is CASSESRGEYTEAFF. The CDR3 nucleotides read TGTGCCAGCAGTGAATCGAGGGGGGAGTACACTGAAGCTTTCTTT.

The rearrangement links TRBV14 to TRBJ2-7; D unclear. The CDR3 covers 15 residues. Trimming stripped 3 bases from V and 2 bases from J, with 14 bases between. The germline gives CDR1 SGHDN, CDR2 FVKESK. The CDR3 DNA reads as TGTGCCAGCAGCCACAGGACGAGTAGGGCCTACGAGCAGTACTTC. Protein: CASSHRTSRAYEQYF.

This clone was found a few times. In DNA, the CDR3 is TGCGCCAGCAGCCCGACAGTGAGCCTCACAGATACGCAGTATTTT. Translating gives CASSPTVSLTDTQYF. The V call is TRBV4-3, the J call TRBJ2-3, with D possibly TRBD1 on 5 matching bases. Per the germline V gene, CDR1 is LGHNA and CDR2 is YSLEER. The CDR3 totals 15 residues. V was clipped by 4 bases and J by 2 bases, with 13 bases between them.

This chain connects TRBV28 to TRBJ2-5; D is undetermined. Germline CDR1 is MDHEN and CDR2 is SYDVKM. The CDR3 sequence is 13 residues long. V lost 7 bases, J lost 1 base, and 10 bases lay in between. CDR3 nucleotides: TGTGCCAGCACTACTTTGGCCCAAGAGACCCAGTACTTC. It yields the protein CASTTLAQETQYF.

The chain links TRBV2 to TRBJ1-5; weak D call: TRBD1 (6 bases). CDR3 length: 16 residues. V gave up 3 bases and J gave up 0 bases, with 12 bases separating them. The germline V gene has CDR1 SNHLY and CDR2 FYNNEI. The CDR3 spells CASSDDGGYSNQPQHF. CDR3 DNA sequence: TGTGCCAGCAGTGATGATGGGGGCTATAGCAATCAGCCCCAGCATTTT.

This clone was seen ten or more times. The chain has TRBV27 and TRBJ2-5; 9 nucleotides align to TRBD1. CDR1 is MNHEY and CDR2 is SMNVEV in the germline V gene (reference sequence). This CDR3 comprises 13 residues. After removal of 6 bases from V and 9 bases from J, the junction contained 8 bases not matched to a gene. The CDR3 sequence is CASRGTGSGPQYF. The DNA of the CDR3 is TGTGCCAGCAGGGGGACAGGGTCAGGTCCCCAGTACTTC.

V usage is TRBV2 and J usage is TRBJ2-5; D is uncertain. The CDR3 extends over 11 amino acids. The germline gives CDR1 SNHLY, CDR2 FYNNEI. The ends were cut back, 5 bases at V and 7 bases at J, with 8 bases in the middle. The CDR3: CASSPSGTQYF. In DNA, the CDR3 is TGTGCCAGCAGTCCTAGTGGGACCCAGTACTTC.

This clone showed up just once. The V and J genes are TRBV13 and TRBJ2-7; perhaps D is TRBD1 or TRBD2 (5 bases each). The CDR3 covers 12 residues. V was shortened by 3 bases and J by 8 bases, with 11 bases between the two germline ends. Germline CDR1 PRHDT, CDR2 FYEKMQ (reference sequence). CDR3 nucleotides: TGTGCCAGCAGCTTCGGGGCTAGACAGCAGTACTTC. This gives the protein CASSFGARQQYF. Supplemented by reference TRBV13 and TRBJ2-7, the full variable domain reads AAGVIQSPRHLIKEKRETATLKCYPIPRHDTVYWYQQGPGQDPQFLISFYEKMQSDKGSIPDRFSAQQFSDYHSELNMSSLELGDSALYFCASSFGARQQYFGPGTRLTVT.

CDR3 residues: CASSPRGGNTIYF. The CDR3 DNA sequence: TGTGCCAGCAGCCCAAGGGGGGGAAACACCATATATTTT. The genes are TRBV11-2 and TRBJ1-3, with a tentative D call TRBD1 (6 bases). Germline-derived CDR1 and CDR2 are SGHAT and FQNNGV. V was trimmed by 5 bases and J by 4 bases, leaving 9 bases between them. The length of the CDR3 is 13 residues.

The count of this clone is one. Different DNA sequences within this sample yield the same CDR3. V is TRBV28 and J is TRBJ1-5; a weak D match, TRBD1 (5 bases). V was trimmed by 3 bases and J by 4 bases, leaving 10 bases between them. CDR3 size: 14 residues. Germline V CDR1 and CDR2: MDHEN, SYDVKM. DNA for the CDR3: TGTGCCAGCAGTTTGGGGGGGGGAAATCAGCCCCAGCATTTT. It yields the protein CASSLGGGNQPQHF.

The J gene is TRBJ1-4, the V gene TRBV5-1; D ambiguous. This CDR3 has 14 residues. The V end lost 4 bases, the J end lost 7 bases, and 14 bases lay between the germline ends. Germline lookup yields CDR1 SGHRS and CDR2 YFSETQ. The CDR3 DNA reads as TGCGCCAGCAGCCTCCACGGAAGTGGTGAAAAACTGTTTTTT. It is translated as CASSLHGSGEKLFF.

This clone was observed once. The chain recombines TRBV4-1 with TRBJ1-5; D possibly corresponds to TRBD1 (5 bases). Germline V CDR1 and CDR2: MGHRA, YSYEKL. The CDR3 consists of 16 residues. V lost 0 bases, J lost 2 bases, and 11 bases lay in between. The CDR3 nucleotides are TGCGCCAGCAGCCAAGATCAGTGGGGGGGCAATCAGCCCCAGCATTTT. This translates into CASSQDQWGGNQPQHF.

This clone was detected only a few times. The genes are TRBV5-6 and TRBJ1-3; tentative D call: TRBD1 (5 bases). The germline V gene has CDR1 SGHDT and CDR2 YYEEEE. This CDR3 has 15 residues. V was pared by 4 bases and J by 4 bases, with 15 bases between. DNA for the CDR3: TGTGCCAGCAGCGGGGACGGCCGTGCGGGAAACACCATATATTTT. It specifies CASSGDGRAGNTIYF. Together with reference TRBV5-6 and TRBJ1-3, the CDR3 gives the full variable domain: DAGVTQSPTHLIKTRGQQVTLRCSPKSGHDTVSWYQQALGQGPQFIFQYYEEEERQRGNFPDRFSGHQFPNYSSELNVNALLLGDSALYLCASSGDGRAGNTIYFGEGSWLTVV.

The CDR3 here is CASSELGATNEKLFF. Here the CDR3 DNA reads TGTGCCAGCAGTGAATTAGGTGCAACTAATGAAAAACTGTTTTTT. V and J are TRBV25-1 and TRBJ1-4; D not resolved. The CDR3 is 15 residues long. V was trimmed by 1 base and J by 0 bases, leaving 6 bases between them. Germline V lookup: CDR1 MGHDK, CDR2 SYGVNS.